This is a list of T cell receptor beta chains from one sample in a study of blood T cell repertoires in COVID-19. TCRdb's copy holds only in-frame clones and misses some; the assay was immunoSEQ multiplex PCR. Altogether about 170,000 clones are present, 70% to 85% being singletons, with the ten largest covering approximately 6.9%. Sequenced input: peripheral blood. The source is a man older than 75 with COVID-19, enrolled during active disease. The CDR3 runs from the conserved cysteine through the conserved F or W. A D gene is named only where the DNA matches it firmly. Only part of the rows carry a size: once, few, many, or a class if the clone is expanded.

v_gene	d_gene	j_gene	abundance	CDR3nt	CDR3aa
TRBV11-3	.	TRBJ1-6	.	TGTGCCAGCAGCTCTCGGGGGGGGATGGATTCACCCCTCCACTTT	CASSSRGGMDSPLHF
TRBV25-1	.	TRBJ2-1	.	TGTGCCAGCAGTGATACTACATTGGATGAGCAGTTCTTC	CASSDTTLDEQFF
TRBV6-1	.	TRBJ2-1	.	TGTGCCAGCAGTGACGTCGGGGTCGGCCGTGGTGAGCAGTTCTTC	CASSDVGVGRGEQFF
TRBV6-5	TRBD2	TRBJ2-1	few	TGTGCCAGCAGTAAACAGACTAGCGGGGTTGAGCAGTTCTTC	CASSKQTSGVEQFF
TRBV19	TRBD1	TRBJ1-1	.	TGTGCCAGTAGTGCGGGGACAGGTTTGGCTTTCTTT	CASSAGTGLAFF
TRBV6-5	.	TRBJ1-3	.	TGTGCCAGCTTAACTTCTGGAAACACCATATATTTT	CASLTSGNTIYF
TRBV5-5	.	TRBJ2-7	.	TGTGCCAGCGCCCCTGGTACTTACGAGCAGTACTTC	CASAPGTYEQYF
TRBV18	.	TRBJ1-2	.	TGTGCCAGCTCACCACCGGAGGGTCCCTATGGCTACACCTTC	CASSPPEGPYGYTF
TRBV7-8	TRBD1	TRBJ1-3	.	TGTGCCAGCAGCGGCGACAGGGTAGTTGGAAACACCATATATTTT	CASSGDRVVGNTIYF
TRBV18	TRBD1	TRBJ2-7	.	TGTGCCAGCGCGGAGGGACAGGGGGCCGGATACGAGCAGTACTTC	CASAEGQGAGYEQYF
TRBV12-3/TRBV12-4	.	TRBJ2-7	.	TGTGCCAGCAGCCCAACAGTCTCCTACGAGCAGTACTTC	CASSPTVSYEQYF
TRBV9	.	TRBJ2-2	few	TGTGCCAGCAGCGTAGCAGGGACCGGGGAGCTGTTTTTT	CASSVAGTGELFF
TRBV11-2	.	TRBJ2-1	.	TGTGCCAGCAGCTTAGATCCGGCAACCAGGGTTGAGCAGTTCTTC	CASSLDPATRVEQFF
TRBV19	TRBD1	TRBJ1-1	.	TGTGCCAGTAGACATCGGACAGGGACCCTGAACACTGAAGCTTTCTTT	CASRHRTGTLNTEAFF
TRBV19	TRBD2	TRBJ2-1	.	TGTGCCAGCAATGCGGGGGGGCGGTGGAATGAGCAGTTCTTC	CASNAGGRWNEQFF
TRBV19	TRBD1	TRBJ1-5	.	TGTGCCAGTAGTTCACAGGGGGTACGTGGCAATCAGCCCCAGCATTTT	CASSSQGVRGNQPQHF
TRBV5-1	TRBD1	TRBJ2-7	once	TGCGCCAGCAGCGCCGGGACAGGGTGGAACGAGCAGTACTTC	CASSAGTGWNEQYF
TRBV5-5	.	TRBJ2-7	.	TGTGCCAGCAGCTTGGCCGGGAGTACCTACGAGCAGTACTTC	CASSLAGSTYEQYF
TRBV5-1	.	TRBJ1-2	once	TGCGCCAGCAGCTCGGACCCACGGACAGAGTTCTATGGCTACACCTTC	CASSSDPRTEFYGYTF
TRBV7-6	.	TRBJ1-3	.	TGTGCCAGCAGCCCCCTCACAGGGCTGGATGGAAACACCATATATTTT	CASSPLTGLDGNTIYF
TRBV4-3	TRBD2	TRBJ2-1	.	TGCGCCAGCAGCCAAGCGACTAGCGGGGGGTTCAATGAGCAGTTCTTC	CASSQATSGGFNEQFF
TRBV3-1/TRBV3-2	.	TRBJ1-1	.	TGTGCCAGCAGCCCCCTAGCGGACCAAGGGGGAGCTTTCTTT	CASSPLADQGGAFF
TRBV7-8	.	TRBJ1-5	.	TGTGCCAGCAGCTCAGGACAGATTAGCAATCAGCCCCAGCATTTT	CASSSGQISNQPQHF
TRBV28	TRBD1	TRBJ2-7	.	TGTGCCAGCAGTACCCCGGGACAGGGGGCACGGGAGCAGTACTTC	CASSTPGQGAREQYF